This is a list of T cell receptor beta chains from one sample in a study of blood T cell repertoires in COVID-19. Repertoires were generated with immunoSEQ multiplex PCR, while TCRdb's copy carries only in-frame clones and drops some. This sample has some 120,000 clones; approximately 85% occur once, and the top ten carry less than 1.5%. The material sequenced was peripheral blood. The source is a man between 40 and 49 years old with acute or convalescent COVID-19. Each CDR3 is given with its conserved first and last residue. The D gene is left open where the match is weak. Size tells how often a clone was seen (once, few, many) or the class of an expanded clone, and some rows leave it out.

>TRBJ1-2|16|NA|NA|TRBV11-2
TGTGCCAGCAGCTTAGAAACGGGGGGCATCAACTATGGCTACACCTTC
CASSLETGGINYGYTF
>TRBJ2-7|14|NA|NA|TRBV6-6
TGTGCCAGCAGTTACTCCCGGACTTCCTACGAGCAGTACTTC
CASSYSRTSYEQYF
>TRBJ1-3|15|NA|NA|TRBV28
TGTGCCAGCAGTTTCACCTGGGGCACTGGAAACACCATATATTTT
CASSFTWGTGNTIYF
>TRBJ2-1|16|once|TRBD2|TRBV29-1
TGCAGCGGGCGGGGGACTAGCGGGACCTCCTACAATGAGCAGTTCTTC
CSGRGTSGTSYNEQFF
>TRBJ2-7|14|NA|TRBD1|TRBV7-2
TGTGCCAGCAGCTTAAGACACAGGGGGACCGAGCAGTACTTC
CASSLRHRGTEQYF
>TRBJ2-1|19|NA|TRBD2|TRBV4-1
TGCGCCAGCAGCCAAGATGGACTAGCGGGGCTTAGCTCCTACAATGAGCAGTTCTTC
CASSQDGLAGLSSYNEQFF
>TRBJ2-1|12|once|NA|TRBV18
TGTGCCAGCTCACCATGGGGGGATGAGCAGTTCTTC
CASSPWGDEQFF
>TRBJ2-7|14|NA|TRBD1|TRBV19
TGTGCCAGTAGTATGAAGGGGGCACTCTACGAGCAGTACTTC
CASSMKGALYEQYF
>TRBJ1-6|12|few|NA|TRBV5-1
TGCGCCAGCAGCTTGGGGGGCGGCTCTCTCCACTTT
CASSLGGGSLHF
>TRBJ2-2|13|NA|NA|TRBV27
TGTGCCAGCAGTTTATATCAGAACGGGGAGCTGTTTTTT
CASSLYQNGELFF
>TRBJ1-5|15|NA|TRBD1|TRBV5-6
TGTGCCAGCAGCCTAACAGGGGCCTCGGGTCAGCCCCAGCATTTT
CASSLTGASGQPQHF
>TRBJ2-1|16|NA|TRBD2|TRBV7-9
TGTGCCAGCAGCGGGGCCGGGACTAGCGGGGGCAATGAGCAGTTCTTC
CASSGAGTSGGNEQFF
>TRBJ2-3|15|NA|TRBD1|TRBV28
TGTGCCAGCAGTTTATGGGGACAGGGCACAGATACGCAGTATTTT
CASSLWGQGTDTQYF
>TRBJ2-2|17|NA|NA|TRBV18
TGTGCCAGCTCGTTTCCATCAGGGGACGCGAACACCGGGGAGCTGTTTTTT
CASSFPSGDANTGELFF
>TRBJ2-5|17|NA|NA|TRBV11-2
TGTGCCAGCAGCCCTAACCGGGACACCTACGGTGGAGAGACCCAGTACTTC
CASSPNRDTYGGETQYF
>TRBJ2-2|15|NA|NA|TRBV4-1
TGCGCCAGCAGCCAGGGCTACCAGTACACCGGGGAGCTGTTTTTT
CASSQGYQYTGELFF
>TRBJ2-3|16|NA|TRBD2|TRBV12-5
TGTGCTAGTGGTCTCGGACTAGCGGGGTCCACAGATACGCAGTATTTT
CASGLGLAGSTDTQYF
>TRBJ2-1|15|once|TRBD2|TRBV6-2/TRBV6-3
TGTGCCAGCAGTTACAGGACTAGCGCTTACAATGAGCAGTTCTTC
CASSYRTSAYNEQFF
>TRBJ2-1|16|NA|TRBD2|TRBV15
TGTGCCACCAGCAGATCGGGACTAGCGGGAATCAATGAGCAGTTCTTC
CATSRSGLAGINEQFF
>TRBJ2-1|21|few|TRBD2|TRBV27
TGTGCCAGCAGTTTAGATCCCCTAGCGGGAGATGGGGAAAGGATCCAAATAGGGCAGTTCTTC
CASSLDPLAGDGERIQIGQFF
>TRBJ2-7|16|NA|TRBD1|TRBV5-5
TGTGCCAGCAGCTTGGCCGGGACAGGGGGCAGATACGAGCAGTACTTC
CASSLAGTGGRYEQYF
>TRBJ2-1|15|NA|NA|TRBV9
TGTGCCAGCAGCGTAGTCGAGGATGGTGGGAATGAGCAGTTCTTC
CASSVVEDGGNEQFF
>TRBJ1-2|15|NA|NA|TRBV28
TGTGCCAGCAGCTCCCGGGGGGCGGGAAACTATGGCTACACCTTC
CASSSRGAGNYGYTF
>TRBJ2-5|15|NA|TRBD2|TRBV5-5
TGTGCCAGCAGCGGGGGACTAGCGGGTGGAGAGACCCAGTACTTC
CASSGGLAGGETQYF
>TRBJ2-1|15|NA|TRBD2|TRBV5-5
TGTGCCAGCAGCCTACTAGCGGCAAGTTTCAATGAGCAGTTCTTC
CASSLLAASFNEQFF
>TRBJ2-1|13|NA|NA|TRBV24-1
TGTGCCACCAGTGATTTCCGGTCGAATGAGCAGTTCTTC
CATSDFRSNEQFF
>TRBJ2-4|20|few|TRBD1|TRBV5-5
TGTGCCAGCACCTTCGGACTTGGGACAGACACTTGGCTAGCCAAAAACATTCAGTACTTC
CASTFGLGTDTWLAKNIQYF
>TRBJ2-1|14|NA|TRBD2|TRBV6-5
TGTGCCAGCAGTTACCTAGCGGGAGTCAATGAGCAGTTCTTC
CASSYLAGVNEQFF
>TRBJ2-3|14|NA|NA|TRBV9
TGTGCCAGCAGCGCCAGTGGTAGCACAGATACGCAGTATTTT
CASSASGSTDTQYF
>TRBJ2-3|15|NA|NA|TRBV7-3
TGTGCCAGCAGCCCAGGGTTCACTAGCACAGATACGCAGTATTTT
CASSPGFTSTDTQYF